This T cell receptor beta chain was sequenced for a study of identical twins. TCRdb processed the 5' RACE reads anew with MiXCR; each CDR3 protein has one entry. The sample contains approximately 500,000 distinct CDR3 sequences, about 15% of which appear only once. This clonotype showed up just once. What it recognizes is unknown. Germline loops: CDR1 SGHDN, CDR2 FVKESK. V was pared by 5 bases and J by 10 bases, with 10 bases of the junction left unmatched. This CDR3 region has 16 residues. Findings of the study overall: Beta out-of-frame sequences showed weaker excess sharing between twins. It was out-of-frame TCR alpha sharing in monozygotic twins that models underestimated.

The same data also contributed to another study, on yellow fever vaccine responses in identical twins.

The material sequenced was CD4+ T cells sorted from blood. The rearrangement links TRBV14 to TRBJ2-1; 14 bases align to TRBD2. The clonotype was recovered from a woman aged 18 to 35 in good health. DNA for the CDR3: TGTGCCAGCAGCTACCGGACTAGCGGGAGGAGAGTAGAGCAGTTCTTC. This codes for CASSYRTSGRRVEQFF. The full variable domain, with the rest looked up from reference TRBV14 and TRBJ2-1, is EAGVTQFPSHSVIEKGQTVTLRCDPISGHDNLYWYRRVMGKEIKFLLHFVKESKQDESGMPNNRFLAERTGGTYSTLKVQPAELEDSGVYFCASSYRTSGRRVEQFFGPGTRLTVL.